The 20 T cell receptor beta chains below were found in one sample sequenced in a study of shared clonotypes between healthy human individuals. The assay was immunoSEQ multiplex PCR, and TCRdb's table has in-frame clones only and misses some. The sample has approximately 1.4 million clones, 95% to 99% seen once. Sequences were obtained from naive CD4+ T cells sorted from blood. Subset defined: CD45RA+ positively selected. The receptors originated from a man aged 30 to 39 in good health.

The CDR3 DNA is TGTGCCAGCACCATCGGGAGCGTCAATCAGCCCCAGCATTTT. This translates into CASTIGSVNQPQHF. The chain links TRBV28 to TRBJ1-5, with D uncertain. There are 14 residues in the CDR3. Trimming removed 7 bases from V and 3 bases from J, with 13 bases in between. In germline, CDR1 is MDHEN, CDR2 SYDVKM.

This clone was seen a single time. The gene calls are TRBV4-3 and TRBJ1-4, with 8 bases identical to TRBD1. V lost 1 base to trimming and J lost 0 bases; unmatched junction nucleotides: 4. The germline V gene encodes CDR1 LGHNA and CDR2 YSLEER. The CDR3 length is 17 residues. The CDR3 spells CASSQGQDRATNEKLFF. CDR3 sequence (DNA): TGCGCCAGCAGCCAAGGACAGGACAGGGCAACTAATGAAAAACTGTTTTTT.

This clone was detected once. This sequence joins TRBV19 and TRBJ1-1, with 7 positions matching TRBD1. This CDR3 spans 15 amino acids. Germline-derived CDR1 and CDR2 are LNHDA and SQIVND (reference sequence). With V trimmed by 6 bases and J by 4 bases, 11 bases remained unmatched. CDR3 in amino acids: CASRQNRQGPTEAFF. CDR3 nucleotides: TGTGCCAGTAGGCAAAACCGACAGGGCCCCACTGAAGCTTTCTTT.

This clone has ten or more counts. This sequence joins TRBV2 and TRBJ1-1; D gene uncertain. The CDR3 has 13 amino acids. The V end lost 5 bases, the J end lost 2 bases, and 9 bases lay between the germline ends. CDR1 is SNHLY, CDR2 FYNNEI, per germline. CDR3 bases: TGTGCCAGCAGTTATCAGTCAAACACTGAAGCTTTCTTT. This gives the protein CASSYQSNTEAFF.

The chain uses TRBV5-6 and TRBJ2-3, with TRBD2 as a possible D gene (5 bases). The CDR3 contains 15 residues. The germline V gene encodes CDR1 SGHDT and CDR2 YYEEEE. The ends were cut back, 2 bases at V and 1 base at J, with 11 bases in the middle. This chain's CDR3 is CASSLLGRGTDTQYF. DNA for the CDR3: TGTGCCAGCAGCTTACTAGGTAGGGGCACAGATACGCAGTATTTT. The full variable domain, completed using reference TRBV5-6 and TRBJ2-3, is DAGVTQSPTHLIKTRGQQVTLRCSPKSGHDTVSWYQQALGQGPQFIFQYYEEEERQRGNFPDRFSGHQFPNYSSELNVNALLLGDSALYLCASSLLGRGTDTQYFGPGTRLTVL.

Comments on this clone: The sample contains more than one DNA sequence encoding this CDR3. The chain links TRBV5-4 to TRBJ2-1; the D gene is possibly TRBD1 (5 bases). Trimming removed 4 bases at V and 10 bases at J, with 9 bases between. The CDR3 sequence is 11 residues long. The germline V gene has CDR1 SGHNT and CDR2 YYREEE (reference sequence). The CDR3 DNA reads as TGTGCCAGCAGCCTTGCAGGGGAGCAGTTCTTC. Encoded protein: CASSLAGEQFF.

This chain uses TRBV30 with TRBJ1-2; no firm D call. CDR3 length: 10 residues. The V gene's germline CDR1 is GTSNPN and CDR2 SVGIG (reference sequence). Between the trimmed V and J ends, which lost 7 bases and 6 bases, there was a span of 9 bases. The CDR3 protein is CASSPDGYTF. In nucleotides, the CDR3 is TGTGCCTCTTCCCCCGATGGCTACACCTTC.

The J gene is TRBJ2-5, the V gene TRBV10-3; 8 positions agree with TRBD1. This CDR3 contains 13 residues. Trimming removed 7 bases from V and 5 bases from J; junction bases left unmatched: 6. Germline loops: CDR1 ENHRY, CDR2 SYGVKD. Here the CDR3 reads CAINSGGGETQYF. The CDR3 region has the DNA TGTGCCATCAACTCAGGGGGCGGGGAGACCCAGTACTTC.

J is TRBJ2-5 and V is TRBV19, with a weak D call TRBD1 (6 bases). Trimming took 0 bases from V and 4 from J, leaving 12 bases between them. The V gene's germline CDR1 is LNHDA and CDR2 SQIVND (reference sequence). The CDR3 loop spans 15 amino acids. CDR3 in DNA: TGTGCCAGTAGTATAGAGGACAGAGGCAGAGAGACCCAGTACTTC. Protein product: CASSIEDRGRETQYF.

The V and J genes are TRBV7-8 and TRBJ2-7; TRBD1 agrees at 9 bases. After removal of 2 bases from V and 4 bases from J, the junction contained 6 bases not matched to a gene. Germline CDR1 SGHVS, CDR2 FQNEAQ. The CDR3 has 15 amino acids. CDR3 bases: TGTGCCAGCAGCTTAAGGACAGGGGCTACATACGAGCAGTACTTC. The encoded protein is CASSLRTGATYEQYF.

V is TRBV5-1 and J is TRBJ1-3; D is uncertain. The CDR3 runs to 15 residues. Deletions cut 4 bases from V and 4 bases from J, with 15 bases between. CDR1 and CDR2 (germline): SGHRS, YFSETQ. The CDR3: CASSPLTGRGNTIYF. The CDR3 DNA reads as TGCGCCAGCAGCCCCTTGACCGGGCGCGGAAACACCATATATTTT.

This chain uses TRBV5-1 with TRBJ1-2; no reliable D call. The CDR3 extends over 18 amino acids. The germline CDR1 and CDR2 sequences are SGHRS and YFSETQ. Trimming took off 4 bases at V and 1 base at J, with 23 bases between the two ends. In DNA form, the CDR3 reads TGCGCCAGCAGCCTCCGGGAAAGGACTCTCGGGCTTAACTATGGCTACACCTTC. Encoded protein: CASSLRERTLGLNYGYTF.

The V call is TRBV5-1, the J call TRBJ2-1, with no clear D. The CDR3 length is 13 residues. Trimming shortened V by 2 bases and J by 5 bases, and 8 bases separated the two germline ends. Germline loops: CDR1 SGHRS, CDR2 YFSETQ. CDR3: CASSFIVHNEQFF. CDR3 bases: TGCGCCAGCAGCTTTATAGTACACAATGAGCAGTTCTTC.

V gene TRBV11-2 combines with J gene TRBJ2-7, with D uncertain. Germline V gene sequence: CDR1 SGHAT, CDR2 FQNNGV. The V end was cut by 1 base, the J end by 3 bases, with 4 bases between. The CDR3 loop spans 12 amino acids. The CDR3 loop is CASSLGYYEQYF. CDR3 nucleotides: TGTGCCAGCAGCTTAGGTTACTACGAGCAGTACTTC.

CDR3 sequence: CASGPGQGTDTQYF. DNA for the CDR3: TGTGCTAGTGGTCCGGGACAGGGGACAGATACGCAGTATTTT. The genes are TRBV12-5 and TRBJ2-3, with 10 nucleotides matching TRBD1. The CDR3 loop spans 14 amino acids. The junction had 2 bases not matched to a gene; V was cut back by 5 bases and J by 3 bases. CDR1 is LGHNT, CDR2 FRNRAP, per germline.

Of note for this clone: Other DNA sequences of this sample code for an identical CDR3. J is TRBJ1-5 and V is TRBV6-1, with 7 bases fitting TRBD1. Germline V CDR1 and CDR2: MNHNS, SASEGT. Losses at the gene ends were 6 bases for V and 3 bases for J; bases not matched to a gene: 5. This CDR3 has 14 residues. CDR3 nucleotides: TGTGCCAGCAGCTCGACAGGGAACAATCAGCCCCAGCATTTT. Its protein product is CASSSTGNNQPQHF.

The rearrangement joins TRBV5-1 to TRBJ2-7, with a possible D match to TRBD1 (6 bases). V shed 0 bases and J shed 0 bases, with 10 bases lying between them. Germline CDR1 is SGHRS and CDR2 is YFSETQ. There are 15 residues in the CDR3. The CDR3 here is CASSLVGGDSYEQYF. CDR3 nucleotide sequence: TGCGCCAGCAGCTTGGTAGGGGGTGACTCCTACGAGCAGTACTTC.

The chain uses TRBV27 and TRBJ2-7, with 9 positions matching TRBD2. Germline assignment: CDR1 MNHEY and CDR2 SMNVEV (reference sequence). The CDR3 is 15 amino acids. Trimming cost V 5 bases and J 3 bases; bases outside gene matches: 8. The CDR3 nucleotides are TGTGCCAGCAGTCCACGAGTTAGCGGGAGCTACGAGCAGTACTTC. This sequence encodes CASSPRVSGSYEQYF.

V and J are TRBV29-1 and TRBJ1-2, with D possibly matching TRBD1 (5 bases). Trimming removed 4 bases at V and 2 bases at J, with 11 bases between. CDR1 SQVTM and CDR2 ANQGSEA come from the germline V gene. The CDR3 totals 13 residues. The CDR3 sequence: CSVVDGHNYGYTF. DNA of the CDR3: TGCAGCGTTGTGGACGGACACAACTATGGCTACACCTTC.

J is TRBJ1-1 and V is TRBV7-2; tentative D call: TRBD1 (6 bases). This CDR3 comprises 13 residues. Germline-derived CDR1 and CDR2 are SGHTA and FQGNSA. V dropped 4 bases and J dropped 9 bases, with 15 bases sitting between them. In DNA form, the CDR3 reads TGTGCCAGCAGCTCTAAAATTGGGGGGCAAGCTTTCTTT. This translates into CASSSKIGGQAFF.